This T cell receptor (beta chain) was recorded in a study of T cells in Graves' hyperthyroidism and ophthalmopathy. Study details: Blood from the periphery was taken at initial diagnosis, before any treatment. Study observations and caveats: The majority of expanded thyroid clonotypes above 0.001 also appeared in blood.

Amplification targeted TCR beta CDR3 regions from RNA transcripts. Primed by the HTBI set, a first-round RT-PCR was run on the TCR CDR3. TCRdb redid the calling of the multiplex PCR reads with MiXCR, one entry per CDR3 protein. The repertoire consists of just under 750,000 distinct CDR3 sequences, with roughly a third occurring once and the leading ten covering around a third. V was clipped by 1 base and J by 2 bases, with 8 bases between them. The CDR3 has 14 residues. Germline CDR1 is LNHDA and CDR2 is SQIVND (reference sequence). Among the patients, aged 18 to 65, hyperthyroidism was newly diagnosed and had lasted under 2 months. Together with thyroid ultrasound, orbital computed tomography, serum thyroxine and TRAb, clinical symptoms were used for diagnoses. The sample holds many counts of this clonotype. Its antigen is as yet unknown.

Sequencing input: blood. The receptor was derived from a woman between 35 and 50 years old with Graves' hyperthyroidism. The chain has TRBV19 and TRBJ1-1; D perhaps matches TRBD1 (5 bases). The CDR3 bases are TGTGCCAGTAGTATAGGACAGCTAAACACTGAAGCTTTCTTT. As protein: CASSIGQLNTEAFF.